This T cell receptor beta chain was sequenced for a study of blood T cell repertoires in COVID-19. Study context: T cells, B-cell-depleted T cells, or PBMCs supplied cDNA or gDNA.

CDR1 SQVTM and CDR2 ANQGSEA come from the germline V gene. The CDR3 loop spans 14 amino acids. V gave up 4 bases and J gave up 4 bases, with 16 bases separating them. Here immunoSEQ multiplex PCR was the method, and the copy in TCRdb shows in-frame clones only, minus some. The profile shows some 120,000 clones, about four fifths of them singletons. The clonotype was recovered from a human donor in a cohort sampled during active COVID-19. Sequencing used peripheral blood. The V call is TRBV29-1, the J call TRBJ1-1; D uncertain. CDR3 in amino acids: CSVGSGFAGTEAFF. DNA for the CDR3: TGCAGCGTTGGGTCGGGGTTTGCGGGCACTGAAGCTTTCTTT.